These T cell receptor beta chains were read from a single sample in a study of CD8+ T cells in alopecia areata. Clones were read by immunoSEQ multiplex PCR, and TCRdb kept only the in-frame ones, dropping some. The repertoire holds 30,000 to 40,000 clones, less than 55% seen once, with 1.8% in the top ten. The specimen sequenced was CD4+ Tregs sorted from blood. The receptors were gathered from a human donor with alopecia areata. The CDR3 runs from the conserved cysteine through the conserved F or W. Fields, in order: CDR3 DNA, CDR3 protein, J gene, V gene, clone size, D gene. A D gene is named only where the DNA matches it firmly. Rows may omit the clone size; those that give it use once, few, many or a size class.

DNA: TGTGCCAGCAGCAAAGAGTCGGACCACGGCACTGAAGCTTTCTTT
CDR3: CASSKESDHGTEAFF
J: TRBJ1-1
V: TRBV21-1
size: NA
D: NA

DNA: TGTGCCAGCAGCTTAATTCGCGGGACCCTAAAGGAGGACGAGCAGTACTTC
CDR3: CASSLIRGTLKEDEQYF
J: TRBJ2-7
V: TRBV7-9
size: NA
D: NA

DNA: TGTGCCAGTAGTATCGCCCTGCAACCGATCCCCTCCTACGAGCAGTACTTC
CDR3: CASSIALQPIPSYEQYF
J: TRBJ2-7
V: TRBV19
size: NA
D: NA

DNA: TGTGCCAGCAGCGGAGACCCGGGACTGACGTACGAGCAGTACTTC
CDR3: CASSGDPGLTYEQYF
J: TRBJ2-7
V: TRBV7-2
size: NA
D: NA

DNA: TGTGCCAGCAGACGGCAGGGTCCGAACACCGGGGAGCTGTTTTTT
CDR3: CASRRQGPNTGELFF
J: TRBJ2-2
V: TRBV2
size: NA
D: NA

DNA: TGCGCCAGCAGCCAAGACCCCCTCGACAGGGGAAGCACCGGGGAGCTGTTTTTT
CDR3: CASSQDPLDRGSTGELFF
J: TRBJ2-2
V: TRBV4-1
size: NA
D: TRBD1

DNA: TGCGCCAGCAGCTTGGCTTGGCTAGCGGGTCTCCGACGCTCCTACAATGAGCAGTTCTTC
CDR3: CASSLAWLAGLRRSYNEQFF
J: TRBJ2-1
V: TRBV5-1
size: NA
D: TRBD2

DNA: TGCAGTCATTTGGGGGGGGGAATTGCGGACAATGAGCAGTTCTTC
CDR3: CSHLGGGIADNEQFF
J: TRBJ2-1
V: TRBV29-1
size: NA
D: TRBD2

DNA: TGTGCCAGCAGCTTAATGAAGGACGACTACGAGCAGTACTTC
CDR3: CASSLMKDDYEQYF
J: TRBJ2-7
V: TRBV7-3
size: NA
D: NA

DNA: TGCAGCGTTGATGGCCAGCGGCCGGCAGATACGCAGTATTTT
CDR3: CSVDGQRPADTQYF
J: TRBJ2-3
V: TRBV29-1
size: few
D: NA

DNA: TGCGCCAGCAGCTTGAGAAGCGGGAGCTCCTACAATGAGCAGTTCTTC
CDR3: CASSLRSGSSYNEQFF
J: TRBJ2-1
V: TRBV5-1
size: few
D: TRBD2

DNA: TGTGCCAGCGGGTATCCGGAGACCCAGTACTTC
CDR3: CASGYPETQYF
J: TRBJ2-5
V: TRBV19
size: NA
D: NA

DNA: TGTGCCAGCAGCCTAAGACAGGGGGCAGGACTAGCGGTTACCTACGAGCAGTACTTC
CDR3: CASSLRQGAGLAVTYEQYF
J: TRBJ2-7
V: TRBV7-2
size: NA
D: NA

DNA: TGTGCCAGCAGCTTATTTGTGGATTCTTCACCCCTCCACTTT
CDR3: CASSLFVDSSPLHF
J: TRBJ1-6
V: TRBV7-2
size: NA
D: NA

DNA: TGTGCCAGCAGTTCGATTGGGGCTTCGGGTACTGAAGCTTTCTTT
CDR3: CASSSIGASGTEAFF
J: TRBJ1-1
V: TRBV7-2
size: NA
D: NA

DNA: TGTGCCAGCAGTTCTCTGGGGGGTAGGGGCACTGAAGCTTTCTTT
CDR3: CASSSLGGRGTEAFF
J: TRBJ1-1
V: TRBV6-6
size: once
D: NA

DNA: TGTGCCAGCAGCTCCGGGACAGGAATCTATGGCTACACCTTC
CDR3: CASSSGTGIYGYTF
J: TRBJ1-2
V: TRBV7-3
size: NA
D: TRBD1

DNA: TGCAGCGTTGTACGGGGGGGCGTAACAGATACGCAGTATTTT
CDR3: CSVVRGGVTDTQYF
J: TRBJ2-3
V: TRBV29-1
size: few
D: TRBD2

DNA: TGTGCCAGCAGTGGGGGCAGCGCGGGGAGCGGGGAGCTGTTTTTT
CDR3: CASSGGSAGSGELFF
J: TRBJ2-2
V: TRBV6-5
size: NA
D: NA

DNA: TGTGCCAGCAGCTTAGGACAGGGAGGCTACGAGACCCAGTACTTC
CDR3: CASSLGQGGYETQYF
J: TRBJ2-5
V: TRBV7-9
size: few
D: NA

DNA: TGTGCCAGCAGCTCCGGGACAGTGCATTACGAGCAGTACTTC
CDR3: CASSSGTVHYEQYF
J: TRBJ2-7
V: TRBV5-6
size: NA
D: TRBD1

DNA: TGTGCCAGCAGCCCCGCCGGGACAATAACCCGGGTAGGTGAGCAGTTCTTC
CDR3: CASSPAGTITRVGEQFF
J: TRBJ2-1
V: TRBV7-8
size: NA
D: NA